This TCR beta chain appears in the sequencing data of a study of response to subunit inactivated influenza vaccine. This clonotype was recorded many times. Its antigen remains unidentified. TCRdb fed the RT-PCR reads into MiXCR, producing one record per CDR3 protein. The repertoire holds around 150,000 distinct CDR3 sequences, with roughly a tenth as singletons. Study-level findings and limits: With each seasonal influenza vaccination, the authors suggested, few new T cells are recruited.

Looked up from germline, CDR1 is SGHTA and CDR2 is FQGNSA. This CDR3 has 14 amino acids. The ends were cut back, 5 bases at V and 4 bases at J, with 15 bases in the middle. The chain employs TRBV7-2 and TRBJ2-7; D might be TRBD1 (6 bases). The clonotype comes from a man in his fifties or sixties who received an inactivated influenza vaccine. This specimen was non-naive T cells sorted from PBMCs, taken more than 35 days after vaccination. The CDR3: CASSERSGEYEQYF. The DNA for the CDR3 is TGTGCCAGCAGCGAGCGGTCAGGGGAGTACGAGCAGTACTTC.